This record covers a single T cell receptor beta chain. CDR1 is SGHDT and CDR2 is YYEEEE in the germline V gene. Trimming cost V 2 bases and J 7 bases, with 21 bases left between them. CDR3 size: 16 residues. The sample is drawn from a study of T cells in Graves' hyperthyroidism and ophthalmopathy. The diagnostic basis comprised clinical symptoms, serum thyroxine and TRAb, thyroid ultrasound and orbital computed tomography. Regions amplified from RNA transcripts were the TCR beta CDR3 regions. TCR CDR3 regions were first amplified by RT-PCR with HTBI primers. In TCRdb, the multiplex PCR reads were re-called with MiXCR into one record per CDR3 protein. The table lists some 440,000 distinct CDR3 sequences, more than 15% of them singletons.

Specimen: blood. This rearrangement joins TRBV5-6 to TRBJ1-2; no reliable D call. This receptor was taken from a woman aged 18-29 years with Graves' hyperthyroidism. The DNA of the CDR3 is TGTGCCAGCAGCTTTTGGATCCGGATCCAACCGGGTGGCTACACCTTC. Translated, it gives CASSFWIRIQPGGYTF.